The table lists the clone carrying this TCR beta chain with a count of one. This specimen belongs to a study of control samples from healthy donors and cancer patients. V was shortened by 4 bases and J by 8 bases, with 8 bases between the two germline ends. The V gene's germline CDR1 is DFQATT and CDR2 SNEGSKA (reference sequence). The CDR3 spans 11 residues. The protocol was immunoSEQ multiplex PCR, while the TCRdb copy is restricted to in-frame clones and leaves out a portion. Among some 120,000 clones listed, more than 85% were seen once. The chain recombines TRBV20-1 with TRBJ1-4; D gene unclear. Sequencing input: PBMCs. The TCR was taken from a middle-aged man with head and neck cancer. The CDR3 sequence: CSAIELEKLFF. DNA for the CDR3: TGCAGTGCTATAGAGTTGGAAAAACTGTTTTTT.